The 24 T cell receptor beta chains listed next were all sequenced from one sample in a study of cytotoxic CD8 clonotypes in ibrutinib-treated CLL. Sequencing was performed with immunoSEQ multiplex PCR; in TCRdb, only in-frame clones are kept and a portion is missing. Of roughly 130,000 clones detected, around 80% appear once; the ten largest clones hold around 13%. The source was PBMCs, collected after 12 months of ibrutinib treatment. These receptors were collected from a human donor with chronic lymphocytic leukemia.

The V call is TRBV19, the J call TRBJ1-5; tentative D call: TRBD1 (5 bases). The CDR3 runs 15 residues. Germline V gene lookup returns CDR1 LNHDA and CDR2 SQIVND (reference sequence). Trimming removed 3 bases from V and 9 bases from J, with 18 bases in between. CDR3 coding DNA: TGTGCCAGTAGTATGAAAGGGCAGGGAAGTGGGCCCCAGCATTTT. Translated: CASSMKGQGSGPQHF.

V is TRBV19 and J is TRBJ1-4, with 10 bases matching TRBD1. V shed 6 bases and J 6 bases; nucleotides not matched to a gene: 7. The CDR3 covers 15 residues. Germline loops: CDR1 LNHDA, CDR2 SQIVND (reference sequence). For the CDR3, the DNA is TGTGCCAGTAGCCTGACAGGGGGCGTCTATGAAAAACTGTTTTTT. Translation gives CASSLTGGVYEKLFF. Drawing the rest from reference TRBV19 and TRBJ1-4, the complete variable domain is DGGITQSPKYLFRKEGQNVTLSCEQNLNHDAMYWYRQDPGQGLRLIYYSQIVNDFQKGDIAEGYSVSREKKESFPLTVTSAQKNPTAFYLCASSLTGGVYEKLFFGSGTQLSVL.

The chain joins TRBV9 to TRBJ2-2; D is tentatively TRBD1 or TRBD2 (6 bases each). V was cut by 3 bases and J by 2 bases, with 14 bases left in between. Germline lookup yields CDR1 SGDLS and CDR2 YYNGEE. This CDR3 is 16 amino acids long. The CDR3 is CASSARGTVNTGELFF. Written as DNA, the CDR3 is TGTGCCAGCAGCGCGAGGGGGACTGTTAACACCGGGGAGCTGTTTTTT. The full variable domain, in which reference TRBV9 and TRBJ2-2 provide the parts outside the CDR3, is DSGVTQTPKHLITATGQRVTLRCSPRSGDLSVYWYQQSLDQGLQFLIQYYNGEERAKGNILERFSAQQFPDLHSELNLSSLELGDSALYFCASSARGTVNTGELFFGEGSRLTVL.

In DNA, the CDR3 is TGTGCCAGCAGCGTTGGGCATCCTACAGGCGGAAACACCATATATTTT. Its translation: CASSVGHPTGGNTIYF. The V and J genes are TRBV9 and TRBJ1-3; D possibly corresponds to TRBD1 (5 bases). Germline CDR1 is SGDLS and CDR2 is YYNGEE. CDR3 length: 16 amino acids. Trimming took off 2 bases at V and 4 bases at J, with 16 bases between the two ends.

V usage is TRBV6-5 and J usage is TRBJ2-2; 7 bases match TRBD2. Germline V gene lookup returns CDR1 MNHEY and CDR2 SVGAGI. This CDR3 is built from 15 residues. V lost 6 bases and J lost 1; bases outside the gene matches: 5. The CDR3 here is CASSPGTKNTGELFF. The CDR3 region has the DNA TGTGCCAGCAGCCCCGGGACTAAGAACACCGGGGAGCTGTTTTTT.

V and J are TRBV5-1 and TRBJ1-1; no definite D call. With 4 bases removed from V and 6 bases from J, the gap between germline ends came to 13 bases. Germline CDR1 and CDR2: SGHRS and YFSETQ. The CDR3 runs to 13 residues. The CDR3 DNA sequence: TGCGCCAGCAGCCAAGGTCAATTGCCTGAAGCTTTCTTT. Its protein product is CASSQGQLPEAFF.

The chain uses TRBV11-2 and TRBJ2-7; 7 nucleotides align to TRBD1. CDR1 SGHAT and CDR2 FQNNGV come from the germline V gene. The ends lost 3 bases at V and 1 base at J; junction bases unmatched: 3. CDR3 length: 14 amino acids. CDR3 residues: CASSFGTESYEQYF. CDR3 DNA: TGTGCCAGCAGCTTTGGGACAGAGTCCTACGAGCAGTACTTC.

This sequence joins TRBV15 and TRBJ2-1; a possible D gene is TRBD1 (6 bases). Looked up from germline, CDR1 is LNHNV and CDR2 is YYDKDF (reference sequence). The V end was cut by 1 base, the J end by 2 bases, with 15 bases between. There are 17 residues in the CDR3. The CDR3 coding sequence is TGTGCCACCAGCAGAGGATCCGGGACACCACCCTACAATGAGCAGTTCTTC. Translating gives CATSRGSGTPPYNEQFF. The variable domain in full, completed from reference TRBV15 and TRBJ2-1, reads DAMVIQNPRYQVTQFGKPVTLSCSQTLNHNVMYWYQQKSSQAPKLLFHYYDKDFNNEADTPDNFQSRRPNTSFCFLDIRSPGLGDTAMYLCATSRGSGTPPYNEQFFGPGTRLTVL.

This chain connects TRBV19 to TRBJ1-5, with D possibly being TRBD1 (5 bases). Germline CDR1 reads LNHDA; CDR2 reads SQIVND (reference sequence). There are 13 residues in the CDR3. V shed 7 bases and J shed 6 bases, with 13 bases lying between them. CDR3 sequence reads: CASTLGPSQPQHF. CDR3 nucleotides: TGTGCCAGTACCTTGGGACCGAGTCAGCCCCAGCATTTT.

CDR3 region: CASSPLRGRGSGQHF. CDR3 DNA sequence: TGTGCCAGCAGTCCCCTGAGGGGGCGCGGAAGTGGCCAGCATTTT. V gene TRBV7-2 combines with J gene TRBJ1-5; 7 nucleotides match TRBD1. This CDR3 region has 15 residues. The germline V gene encodes CDR1 SGHTA and CDR2 FQGNSA. The V segment lost 6 bases and the J segment 12 bases; nucleotides outside the gene matches: 17.

V is TRBV19 and J is TRBJ1-1; no firm D call. The germline gives CDR1 LNHDA, CDR2 SQIVND (reference sequence). V was shortened by 3 bases and J by 2 bases, with 7 bases between the two germline ends. This CDR3 has 13 residues. The CDR3 protein is CASSIQANTEAFF. CDR3 in DNA: TGTGCCAGTAGTATTCAGGCTAACACTGAAGCTTTCTTT.

This chain links TRBV28 with TRBJ2-7, with D perhaps matching TRBD1 or TRBD2 (6 bases each). V dropped 8 bases and J dropped 3 bases, with 17 bases sitting between them. Germline V gene sequence: CDR1 MDHEN, CDR2 SYDVKM. This CDR3 has 14 amino acids. Here the CDR3 DNA reads TGTGCCAGCCAAAGCGGAGGGGGAGACTACGAGCAGTACTTC. Translated: CASQSGGGDYEQYF.

The V call is TRBV25-1, the J call TRBJ1-4; 8 bases align to TRBD1. This CDR3 is built from 15 residues. The V and J ends lost 4 bases and 8 bases, in that order; junction bases with no gene match: 9. The V gene's germline CDR1 is MGHDK and CDR2 SYGVNS. CDR3 bases: TGTGCCAGCAGTGGTTCATGGGGACAGGACGAAAAACTGTTTTTT. This sequence encodes CASSGSWGQDEKLFF.

This chain connects TRBV7-9 to TRBJ1-3; D not resolved. This CDR3 region has 13 residues. V lost 2 bases to trimming and J lost 5 bases, with 7 bases between them. Per germline, CDR1 SEHNR and CDR2 FQNEAQ (reference sequence). The CDR3 DNA reads TGTGCCAGCAGCTTATCTTCCCGAAACACCATATATTTT. Amino acid sequence: CASSLSSRNTIYF. The variable domain in full, with the rest retrieved from reference TRBV7-9 and TRBJ1-3, is DTGVSQNPRHKITKRGQNVTFRCDPISEHNRLYWYRQTLGQGPEFLTYFQNEAQLEKSRLLSDRFSAERPKGSFSTLEIQRTEQGDSAMYLCASSLSSRNTIYFGEGSWLTVV.

This clone has only one observation. The V and J genes are TRBV25-1 and TRBJ2-5; D tentatively fits TRBD1 or TRBD2 (6 bases each). This CDR3 comprises 14 residues. In germline, CDR1 is MGHDK, CDR2 SYGVNS. Trimming pared 6 bases from V and 0 bases from J, leaving 11 bases between. The CDR3 DNA is TGTGCCAGCAGGAGAAGGGGGGACCAAGAGACCCAGTACTTC. Protein: CASRRRGDQETQYF.

The V and J genes are TRBV30 and TRBJ2-7; D possibly matches TRBD1 or TRBD2 (6 bases each). Trimming shortened V by 0 bases and J by 6 bases, and 15 bases separated the two germline ends. The germline CDR1 and CDR2 sequences are GTSNPN and SVGIG (reference sequence). This CDR3 comprises 14 residues. The CDR3 spells CAWSVGGWTVEQYF. In nucleotides, the CDR3 is TGTGCCTGGAGTGTAGGGGGGTGGACGGTCGAGCAGTACTTC.

The chain uses TRBV7-2 and TRBJ2-1; 8 bases are a match to TRBD2. Germline CDR1 and CDR2: SGHTA and FQGNSA. The CDR3 consists of 12 residues. The junction had 9 bases not matched to a gene; V was cut back by 5 bases and J by 15 bases. This chain's CDR3 is CASSRGRTSWFF. CDR3 DNA sequence: TGTGCCAGCAGCAGAGGTAGGACTAGCTGGTTCTTC.

This chain joins TRBV4-3 and TRBJ2-3; 8 bases are shared with TRBD1. Germline V CDR1 and CDR2: LGHNA, YSLEER. This CDR3 region has 16 residues. The ends lost 0 bases at V and 5 bases at J; junction bases unmatched: 7. CDR3 in DNA: TGCGCCAGCAGCCAAGATGATGCCAGGGGGCGAGATACGCAGTATTTT. Protein sequence: CASSQDDARGRDTQYF.

V gene TRBV6-5 combines with J gene TRBJ1-1; a possible D gene is TRBD1 (5 bases). V lost 5 bases, J lost 0 bases, and 10 bases lay in between. The length of the CDR3 is 14 residues. CDR1 is MNHEY and CDR2 is SVGAGI in the germline V gene. CDR3 bases: TGTGCCAGCAGTCTGGGACGGTTGAACACTGAAGCTTTCTTT. Translated, it gives CASSLGRLNTEAFF.

This clone was counted between two and nine times. This chain joins TRBV7-9 and TRBJ2-1, with D possibly being TRBD1 (5 bases). Trimming removed 5 bases from V and 6 bases from J, with 20 bases in between. Germline CDR1 and CDR2: SEHNR and FQNEAQ (reference sequence). This CDR3 comprises 16 residues. In DNA, the CDR3 is TGTGCCAGCAGCCCCTCCCCATTCCTGGGGCTCAATGAGCAGTTCTTC. It is translated as CASSPSPFLGLNEQFF. The whole variable domain, filled in from reference TRBV7-9 and TRBJ2-1, reads DTGVSQNPRHKITKRGQNVTFRCDPISEHNRLYWYRQTLGQGPEFLTYFQNEAQLEKSRLLSDRFSAERPKGSFSTLEIQRTEQGDSAMYLCASSPSPFLGLNEQFFGPGTRLTVL.

The chain combines TRBV15 with TRBJ2-7, with 11 positions matching TRBD2. After removal of 1 base from V and 5 bases from J, the junction contained 1 base not matched to a gene. There are 14 residues in the CDR3. Germline CDR1 LNHNV, CDR2 YYDKDF (reference sequence). CDR3 sequence reads: CATSRAGLADEQYF. DNA of the CDR3: TGTGCCACCAGCAGAGCGGGACTAGCGGACGAGCAGTACTTC.

This chain connects TRBV5-1 to TRBJ2-7; D is unclear. Trimming cost V 1 base and J 1 base, with 6 bases left between them. This CDR3 comprises 13 residues. Germline CDR1 is SGHRS and CDR2 is YFSETQ. The CDR3 protein is CASSLPDSYEQYF. CDR3 in DNA: TGCGCCAGCAGCTTGCCGGATTCCTACGAGCAGTACTTC.

This clone was observed a few times. This chain links TRBV18 with TRBJ2-5; 10 bases map to TRBD2. This CDR3 has 16 amino acids. Germline V CDR1 and CDR2: KGHSH, LQKENI. The J segment lost 5 bases and the V segment lost 3 bases, leaving 9 bases of the junction unmatched. CDR3 sequence reads: CASSPPGLAYRETQYF. The CDR3 DNA reads TGTGCCAGCTCACCCCCGGGACTAGCGTACAGGGAGACCCAGTACTTC.

The chain has TRBV7-8 and TRBJ2-1; 12 nucleotides line up with TRBD2. The CDR3 has 16 amino acids. In germline, CDR1 is SGHVS, CDR2 FQNEAQ. V lost 3 bases and J lost 2; bases outside the gene matches: 2. The CDR3 protein is CASSLLAGGTYNEQFF. CDR3 nucleotides: TGTGCCAGCAGCTTGCTAGCGGGAGGGACCTACAATGAGCAGTTCTTC.